This T cell receptor beta chain was obtained from a study of regulatory T cells in long-lasting Graves disease. Documented time point: newly diagnosed GD, antithyroid drugs for less than 3 months. RNA isolated from PBMCs was used to make the TCR library. Construction of TCR beta libraries relied on iRepertoire HTBI primers and on Arm-PCR targeting CDR3 regions. TCRdb used MiXCR to reprocess the multiplex PCR reads, holding one entry per CDR3 protein. Among a few hundred thousand distinct CDR3 sequences listed, approximately 16% were seen once. The CDR3 has 15 amino acids. Germline CDR1 reads SGHRS; CDR2 reads YFSETQ. Notes on this clonotype: This may be a read error, as it is one base from a much larger clone.

The same specimen was also included in a second study, on T cells in Graves' hyperthyroidism and ophthalmopathy.

The TCR was taken from a woman in her thirties or forties with Graves disease. The chain is built from TRBV5-1 and TRBJ2-7; 7 nucleotides line up with TRBD2. Sequencing used peripheral blood mononuclear cells (PBMCs), obtained at new diagnosis, from a patient treated with antithyroid drugs. The chain's CDR3 is CASSLGVGGSYEKYF. The DNA for the CDR3 is TGCGCCAGCAGCTTGGGTGTCGGCGGGAGTTACGAGAAGTACTTC.